This T cell receptor beta chain was observed in a study of PD-1 blockade in mismatch repair-deficient tumors. The overall study: Patients had approximately 12 mismatch repair-deficient cancer types, all previously treated and progressing.

Comments on this clone: No antigen is known for it.

Findings and caveats of the study: Tumor-resident clones, often undetectable pretreatment in blood, expanded then contracted after pembrolizumab.

This table comes from immunoSEQ multiplex PCR, and its TCRdb copy is limited to in-frame clones, with some not included. This sample has 100,000 or so clones, with 65% to 85% found just once. All patients were mismatch repair deficient, assessed by either PCR or immunohistochemistry. TCRs were sequenced from three patients responding to pembrolizumab. The source material was peripheral blood, sampled around 8 months after starting pembrolizumab. The receptor was isolated from an adult with mismatch repair-deficient cancer.

This CDR3 is CASSEARVVAGAYHEQYF. The CDR3 nucleotides are TGTGCCAGCAGTGAAGCGCGAGTAGTAGCGGGAGCTTACCACGAGCAGTACTTC. The chain uses TRBV6-1 and TRBJ2-7; 9 bases align to TRBD2. The ends lost 0 bases at V and 5 bases at J; junction bases unmatched: 14. The CDR3 runs to 18 residues. CDR1 is MNHNS, CDR2 SASEGT, per germline.